This T cell receptor beta chain stems from a study of Ad26.COV2.S vaccination and SARS-CoV-2 variants. In the study overall: Into the muscle, Ad26.COV2.S was dosed once or twice, 56 days apart. General observations from the study: People who got the vaccine or the placebo had similar non-spike TCR breadth.

For this clone: As yet, its antigen is unknown.

Treatment defined: around 19 received Ad26.COV2.S at low or high dose, single or two shots; roughly five received placebo; per-sample allocation not given. Sampling was performed 63 days after the first vaccine or placebo injection. Immunization relied on an Ad26 vector, which expressed Wuhan-strain SARS-CoV-2 spike. Trimming cost V 3 bases and J 7 bases; bases outside gene matches: 10. This CDR3 has 15 residues. Germline V gene lookup returns CDR1 SEHNR and CDR2 FQNEAQ (reference sequence). TCRdb keeps only in-frame clones here, not all; method: immunoSEQ multiplex PCR. Found here are about 390,000 clones, approximately 91% of them singletons; the top ten hold 3.5%.

The clonotype was recovered from a person aged 18-60 years who received the Ad26.COV2.S COVID-19 vaccine or a placebo. The V call is TRBV7-9, the J call TRBJ2-7, with 9 positions matching TRBD1. Sample: peripheral blood, taken in a trial of Ad26.COV2.S vaccine versus placebo. CDR3 sequence (DNA): TGTGCCAGCAGCTTCAGGGACAGGGAAACCCCGGAGCAGTACTTC. It specifies CASSFRDRETPEQYF.